One sample yielded the 30 T cell receptor beta chains listed below, sequenced in a study of Tregs in tolerant kidney transplant recipients. No antigen has been identified for these receptors. The protocol was immunoSEQ multiplex PCR, while the TCRdb copy is restricted to in-frame clones and leaves out a portion. The sample yields roughly 10,000 clones, roughly 89% seen once. The sequencing here drew on Tregs from blood cultured with allogeneic cells, taken before the transplant. Receptor source: a human patient who received a combined kidney and bone marrow transplant.

This chain links TRBV6-8 with TRBJ2-7; D possibly corresponds to TRBD2 (6 bases). The CDR3 extends over 15 amino acids. The germline V and J ends were trimmed by 6 bases and 2 bases, with 17 bases remaining between them. CDR1 is MNHGY and CDR2 is SAAAGT in the germline V gene. As DNA, the CDR3 is TGTGCCAGCAGGACTCGGGACTCTTCTCCCTACGAGCAGTACTTC. Translating gives CASRTRDSSPYEQYF.

The chain employs TRBV6-6 and TRBJ1-2; D unclear. Germline assignment: CDR1 MNHNY and CDR2 SVGAGI (reference sequence). The CDR3 runs 14 residues. V was trimmed by 0 bases and J by 8 bases, leaving 13 bases between them. CDR3 sequence reads: CASSYSSREEGYTF. CDR3 coding DNA: TGTGCCAGCAGTTACTCGAGTAGGGAGGAGGGCTACACCTTC.

The chain combines TRBV7-2 with TRBJ1-6; tentatively, D is TRBD1 (5 bases). The CDR3 loop spans 16 amino acids. Germline V CDR1 and CDR2: SGHTA, FQGNSA. V lost 6 bases and J 10 bases, leaving 22 bases between the germline ends. Here the CDR3 reads CASRPIWGVLGSPLHF. The CDR3, as DNA: TGTGCCAGCAGACCAATTTGGGGGGTTTTAGGGTCACCCCTCCACTTT.

This sequence joins TRBV14 and TRBJ1-6; no clear D gene. Per germline, CDR1 SGHDN and CDR2 FVKESK. Trimming pared 4 bases from V and 17 bases from J, leaving 12 bases between. CDR3 length: 11 residues. In DNA, the CDR3 is TGTGCCAGCAGCCTCGGCCCTATTATCCACTTT. Amino acids: CASSLGPIIHF.

Worth noting for this clone: An end of the junction differs from the germline gene, which may be a read error. The same CDR3 arises from other DNA sequences in this sample as well. The chain is built from TRBV11-2 and TRBJ1-1, with no clear D. From germline, CDR1 is SGHAT and CDR2 FQNNGV. The CDR3 extends over 12 amino acids. This chain's CDR3 is CASSLDTAEAFF. The CDR3 DNA is TGTGCCAGCAGCTTAGATACGGCTGAGGCTTTCTTT.

V and J are TRBV6-5 and TRBJ1-2; 9 positions agree with TRBD1. The germline CDR1 and CDR2 sequences are MNHEY and SVGAGI. CDR3 length: 15 amino acids. Unmatched junction bases numbered 8, after V lost 2 bases and J lost 7 bases. Here the CDR3 reads CASSYADRGLGGYTF. CDR3 DNA: TGTGCCAGCAGTTACGCGGACAGGGGTCTGGGTGGCTACACCTTC.

The chain is built from TRBV10-3 and TRBJ1-1; TRBD1 might be the D (6 bases). Germline assignment: CDR1 ENHRY and CDR2 SYGVKD. Between the trimmed V and J ends, which lost 4 bases and 1 base, there was a span of 13 bases. The CDR3 spans 15 residues. The CDR3 here is CAISAWDTKNTEAFF. As DNA, the CDR3 is TGTGCCATCAGTGCTTGGGACACCAAGAACACTGAAGCTTTCTTT.

This chain links TRBV27 with TRBJ2-1, with TRBD2 matching over 9 bases. Germline V CDR1 and CDR2: MNHEY, SMNVEV (reference sequence). The CDR3 runs to 15 residues. Germline trimming cut 4 bases from V and 2 bases from J; bases unmatched to any gene: 3. CDR3 residues: CASSSSSGAYNEQFF. CDR3 nucleotides: TGTGCCAGCAGTTCCTCTAGCGGGGCCTACAATGAGCAGTTCTTC.

The chain carries TRBV6-4 and TRBJ2-7; 7 bases align to TRBD1. Germline V gene data show CDR1 as MRHNA and CDR2 as SNTAGT. The CDR3 totals 12 residues. J was trimmed by 12 bases and V by 0 bases; bases with no gene match: 5. This CDR3 reads CASSDSSRDRYF. CDR3 sequence (DNA): TGTGCCAGCAGTGACTCGAGTAGGGACAGGTACTTC.

The chain is built from TRBV28 and TRBJ2-6, with unresolved D. The CDR3 runs 16 residues. V was cut by 4 bases and J by 0 bases, with 10 bases left in between. Germline V gives CDR1 MDHEN, CDR2 SYDVKM. The CDR3 loop reads CASSSLFPSGANVLTF. CDR3 DNA: TGTGCCAGCAGTTCTCTTTTCCCCTCTGGGGCCAACGTCCTGACTTTC.

This chain links TRBV11-3 with TRBJ1-2; 7 positions match TRBD1. The CDR3 spans 14 residues. Germline-derived CDR1 and CDR2 are SGHNT and YENEEA. After removal of 5 bases from V and 8 bases from J, the junction contained 11 bases not matched to a gene. CDR3 sequence reads: CASSTPTGVGGYTF. In DNA, the CDR3 is TGTGCCAGCAGCACACCAACAGGGGTTGGAGGCTACACCTTC.

CDR3 DNA: TGTGCCAGTAGTATTGTGGGAGGGGTCTCCTACGAGCAGTACTTC. Translated, it gives CASSIVGGVSYEQYF. V gene TRBV19 combines with J gene TRBJ2-7, with TRBD2 matching 7 bases. Unmatched junction bases numbered 5, after V lost 3 bases and J lost 0 bases. The CDR3 has 15 residues. The germline CDR1 and CDR2 sequences are LNHDA and SQIVND (reference sequence). Based on the CDR3 plus reference TRBV19 and TRBJ2-7, the full variable domain is DGGITQSPKYLFRKEGQNVTLSCEQNLNHDAMYWYRQDPGQGLRLIYYSQIVNDFQKGDIAEGYSVSREKKESFPLTVTSAQKNPTAFYLCASSIVGGVSYEQYFGPGTRLTVT.

The sample holds one count of this clone. V is TRBV7-9 and J is TRBJ2-1; D gene ambiguous. The CDR3 runs to 16 residues. The V end was cut by 0 bases, the J end by 3 bases, with 12 bases between. Per the germline V gene, CDR1 is SEHNR and CDR2 is FQNEAQ (reference sequence). The CDR3 loop is CASSLALAERYNEQFF. CDR3 nucleotide sequence: TGTGCCAGCAGCTTAGCGTTAGCAGAACGCTACAATGAGCAGTTCTTC.

The chain uses TRBV7-9 and TRBJ2-5; D is ambiguous. V lost 2 bases and J 5 bases, leaving 12 bases between the germline ends. In germline, CDR1 is SEHNR, CDR2 FQNEAQ (reference sequence). The CDR3 is 14 amino acids. As DNA, the CDR3 is TGTGCCAGCAGCTTAAGTACGACGGCCGAGACCCAGTACTTC. Translation gives CASSLSTTAETQYF.

The chain links TRBV7-8 to TRBJ2-6; no clear D. CDR1 and CDR2 (germline): SGHVS, FQNEAQ. The CDR3 has 15 residues. V lost 2 bases to trimming and J lost 4 bases, with 9 bases between them. The CDR3 coding sequence is TGTGCCAGCAGCTTATACCGCTCAGGGGCCAACGTCCTGACTTTC. It specifies CASSLYRSGANVLTF.

The rearrangement links TRBV15 to TRBJ2-1, with D perhaps matching TRBD1 (5 bases). This CDR3 has 14 residues. Germline V gene data show CDR1 as LNHNV and CDR2 as YYDKDF (reference sequence). V lost 1 base to trimming and J lost 5 bases, with 9 bases between them. Written as DNA, the CDR3 is TGTGCCACCAGCAGAGGGGGCAGGGACAATGAGCAGTTCTTC. As protein: CATSRGGRDNEQFF.

The chain couples TRBV5-1 to TRBJ2-1; D gene unclear. The CDR3 contains 12 residues. Germline-derived CDR1 and CDR2 are SGHRS and YFSETQ. Trimming stripped 1 base from V and 6 bases from J, with 5 bases between. The CDR3 DNA sequence: TGCGCCAGCAGCTTGTTGGCCAATGAGCAGTTCTTC. It specifies CASSLLANEQFF.

V and J are TRBV11-3 and TRBJ2-3; no firm D call. Trimming shortened V by 5 bases and J by 2 bases, and 11 bases separated the two germline ends. Germline V gene lookup returns CDR1 SGHNT and CDR2 YENEEA. The CDR3 spans 14 residues. The CDR3 DNA reads TGTGCCAGCAGCCTGGGTAGATACACAGATACGCAGTATTTT. This codes for CASSLGRYTDTQYF.

The rearrangement links TRBV5-4 to TRBJ1-6; D uncertain. The CDR3 runs to 16 residues. CDR1 and CDR2 from the germline V gene are SGHNT and YYREEE (reference sequence). V lost 2 bases, J lost 6 bases, and 15 bases lay in between. The CDR3 sequence: CASSLGIPTLNSPLHF. CDR3 sequence (DNA): TGTGCCAGCAGCTTAGGGATCCCTACCCTTAATTCACCCCTCCACTTT.

The rearrangement uses TRBV4-3 and TRBJ1-2; D may be TRBD1 (6 bases). This CDR3 contains 17 residues. Germline V lookup: CDR1 LGHNA, CDR2 YSLEER. Trimming removed 3 bases from V and 4 bases from J, with 21 bases in between. The CDR3 nucleotides are TGCGCCAGCAGCCAGGCGGGGGGCGCTGGCCCTAGCTATGGCTACACCTTC. It codes for CASSQAGGAGPSYGYTF.

The chain joins TRBV19 to TRBJ2-3; D may be TRBD2 (6 bases). CDR3 length equals 14 residues. Trimming shortened V by 10 bases and J by 2 bases, and 16 bases separated the two germline ends. Looked up from germline, CDR1 is LNHDA and CDR2 is SQIVND (reference sequence). CDR3 region: CATARDANTDTQYF. CDR3 coding DNA: TGTGCCACCGCGCGGGACGCCAACACAGATACGCAGTATTTT.

The chain is built from TRBV4-1 and TRBJ1-6, with D possibly matching TRBD1 (6 bases). The germline V gene encodes CDR1 MGHRA and CDR2 YSYEKL. This CDR3 is built from 15 residues. V dropped 0 bases and J dropped 12 bases, with 15 bases sitting between them. CDR3 loop: CASSQDVQGIVPLHF. The DNA for the CDR3 is TGCGCCAGCAGCCAAGATGTACAGGGAATTGTACCCCTCCACTTT.

Only one count was recorded for this clone. V is TRBV5-1 and J is TRBJ2-1; D possibly corresponds to TRBD1 (7 bases). The CDR3 has 16 amino acids. With 5 bases removed from V and 5 bases from J, the gap between germline ends came to 20 bases. Germline loops: CDR1 SGHRS, CDR2 YFSETQ. CDR3 residues: CASSSQQGGPHNEQFF. The DNA of the CDR3 is TGCGCCAGCAGTTCTCAGCAGGGGGGCCCCCACAATGAGCAGTTCTTC.

The chain links TRBV7-2 to TRBJ2-5, with 14 bases that match TRBD2. The J call may be in error: the DNA end matches TRBJ2-7 better. CDR3 length equals 16 residues. Germline assignment: CDR1 SGHTA and CDR2 FQGNSA. The CDR3, as DNA: TGTGCCAGCAGCCTAGGGGGACTAGCGGGAGTTCTCGAGCAGTACTTC. It codes for CASSLGGLAGVLEQYF.

V and J are TRBV15 and TRBJ1-1; D not certain. CDR1 and CDR2 from the germline V gene are LNHNV and YYDKDF (reference sequence). The CDR3 length is 13 residues. V lost 9 bases and J lost 3, with 14 bases in between. CDR3 coding DNA: TGTGCCACACGCGGGAGGCGGGACACTGAAGCTTTCTTT. Amino acids: CATRGRRDTEAFF. Supplemented by reference TRBV15 and TRBJ1-1, the full variable domain reads DAMVIQNPRYQVTQFGKPVTLSCSQTLNHNVMYWYQQKSSQAPKLLFHYYDKDFNNEADTPDNFQSRRPNTSFCFLDIRSPGLGDTAMYLCATRGRRDTEAFFGQGTRLTVV.

The V and J genes are TRBV6-1 and TRBJ2-5, with D tentatively TRBD2 (5 bases). The V gene's germline CDR1 is MNHNS and CDR2 SASEGT. The CDR3 has 13 residues. V lost 7 bases, J lost 5 bases, and 14 bases lay in between. CDR3 in DNA: TGTGCCAGCAAGGGCCCGGGAATGGAGACCCAGTACTTC. Its translation: CASKGPGMETQYF.

The chain carries TRBV13 and TRBJ2-3; 7 bases are shared with TRBD2. The germline V gene encodes CDR1 PRHDT and CDR2 FYEKMQ (reference sequence). V lost 2 bases, J lost 4 bases, and 12 bases stayed unmatched. This CDR3 has 17 amino acids. CDR3 loop: CASSLPRIKAGPDTQYF. In nucleotides, the CDR3 is TGTGCCAGCAGCTTACCTAGGATAAAAGCGGGACCAGATACGCAGTATTTT.

CDR3: CASSSPLAGGADTQYF. In DNA form, the CDR3 reads TGTGCCAGCAGCTCTCCTTTAGCGGGAGGGGCAGATACGCAGTATTTT. The rearrangement uses TRBV11-3 and TRBJ2-3; TRBD2 agrees at 11 bases. J was trimmed by 4 bases and V by 4 bases; bases with no gene match: 7. Germline CDR1 and CDR2: SGHNT and YENEEA. The CDR3 runs 16 residues.

This clone was seen once. V gene TRBV7-2 combines with J gene TRBJ1-2; a weak D match, TRBD1 (5 bases). Germline CDR1 and CDR2: SGHTA and FQGNSA. Trimming pared 3 bases from V and 6 bases from J, leaving 14 bases between. The CDR3 extends over 14 amino acids. The CDR3 here is CASSFVILGDGYTF. As DNA, the CDR3 is TGTGCCAGCAGCTTCGTAATATTGGGGGATGGCTACACCTTC.

This chain joins TRBV7-2 and TRBJ2-1, with 8 bases matching TRBD2. The CDR3 runs 19 residues. Per the germline V gene, CDR1 is SGHTA and CDR2 is FQGNSA. V lost 2 bases and J lost 1; bases outside the gene matches: 13. CDR3 in amino acids: CASSLMIAGGTASYNEQFF. Written as DNA, the CDR3 is TGTGCCAGCAGCTTAATGATTGCGGGGGGCACCGCTTCCTACAATGAGCAGTTCTTC.